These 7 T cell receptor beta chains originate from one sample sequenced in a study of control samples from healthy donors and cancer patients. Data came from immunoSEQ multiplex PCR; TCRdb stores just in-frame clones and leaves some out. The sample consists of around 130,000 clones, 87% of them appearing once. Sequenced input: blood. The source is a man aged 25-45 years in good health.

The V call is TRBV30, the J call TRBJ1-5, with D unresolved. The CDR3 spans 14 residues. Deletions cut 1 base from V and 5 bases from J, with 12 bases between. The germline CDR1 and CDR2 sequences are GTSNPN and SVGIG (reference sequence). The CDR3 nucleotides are TGTGCCTGGAGTGGGCCCACGCTTGATCAGCCCCAGCATTTT. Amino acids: CAWSGPTLDQPQHF.

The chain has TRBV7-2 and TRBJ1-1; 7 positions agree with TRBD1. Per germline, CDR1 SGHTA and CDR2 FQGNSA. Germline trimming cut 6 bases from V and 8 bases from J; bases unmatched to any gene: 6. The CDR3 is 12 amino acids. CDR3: CASRQGQSEAFF. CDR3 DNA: TGTGCCAGCAGACAGGGGCAATCGGAAGCTTTCTTT.

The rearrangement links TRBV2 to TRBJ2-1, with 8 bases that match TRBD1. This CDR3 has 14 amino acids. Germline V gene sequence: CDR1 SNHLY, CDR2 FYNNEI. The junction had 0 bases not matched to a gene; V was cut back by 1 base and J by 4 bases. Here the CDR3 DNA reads TGTGCCAGCAGTGAAGGGGACAGGTACAATGAGCAGTTCTTC. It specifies CASSEGDRYNEQFF.

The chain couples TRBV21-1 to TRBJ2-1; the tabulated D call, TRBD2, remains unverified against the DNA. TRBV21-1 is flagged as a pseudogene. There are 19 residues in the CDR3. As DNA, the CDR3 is TGTGCCAGCAGCAAAGCGTGGGAGGCCCCCCGGGAATATTTACATGAGCAGTTCTTC. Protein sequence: CASSKAWEAPREYLHEQFF.

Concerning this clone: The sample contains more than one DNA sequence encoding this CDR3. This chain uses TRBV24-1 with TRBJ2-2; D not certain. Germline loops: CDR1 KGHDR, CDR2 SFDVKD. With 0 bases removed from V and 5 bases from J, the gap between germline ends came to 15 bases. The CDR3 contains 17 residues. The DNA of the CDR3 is TGTGCCACCAGTGATTTGTCCCCGGCAGGAGAGACCGGGGAGCTGTTTTTT. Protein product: CATSDLSPAGETGELFF.

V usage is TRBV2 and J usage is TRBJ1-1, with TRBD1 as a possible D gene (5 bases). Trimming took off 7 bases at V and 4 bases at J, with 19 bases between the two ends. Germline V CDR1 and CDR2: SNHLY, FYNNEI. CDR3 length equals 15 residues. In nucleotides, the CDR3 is TGTGCCAGCATTCGGGACGCCGGGGTGGGCACTGAAGCTTTCTTT. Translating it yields CASIRDAGVGTEAFF.

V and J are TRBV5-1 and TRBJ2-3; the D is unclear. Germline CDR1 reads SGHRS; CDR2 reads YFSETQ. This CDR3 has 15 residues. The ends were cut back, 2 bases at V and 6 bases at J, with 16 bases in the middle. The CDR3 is CASSFSVGTHDTQYF. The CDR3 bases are TGCGCCAGCAGCTTCTCCGTCGGCACACACGATACGCAGTATTTT.